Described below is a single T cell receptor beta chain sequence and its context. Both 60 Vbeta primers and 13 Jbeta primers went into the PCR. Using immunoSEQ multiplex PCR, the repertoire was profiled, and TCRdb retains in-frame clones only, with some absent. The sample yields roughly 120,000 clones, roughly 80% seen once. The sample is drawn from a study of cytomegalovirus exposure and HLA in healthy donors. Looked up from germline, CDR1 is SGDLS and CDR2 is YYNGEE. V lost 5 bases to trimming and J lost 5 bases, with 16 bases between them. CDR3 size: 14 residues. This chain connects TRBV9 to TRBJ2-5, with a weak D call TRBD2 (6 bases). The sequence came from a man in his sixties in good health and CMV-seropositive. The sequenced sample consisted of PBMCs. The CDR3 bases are TGTGCCAGCAGTTTTGACCGGGCGGGGGAGACCCAGTACTTC. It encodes CASSFDRAGETQYF.